These T cell receptor beta chains were read from a single sample in a study of human T cells and chemical hapten exposure. TCRdb passed the RACE reads through MiXCR, listing each CDR3 protein once. The sample holds under 450,000 distinct CDR3 sequences, over 6% seen once. The sequences come from whole blood, collected in connection with sensitization to the hapten diphenylcyclopropenone (DPC). These receptor sequences come from a woman aged 18-30 years with alopecia areata. Some clones in this sample may be carry-over from other donors' samples. Both conserved end residues are part of each CDR3. Each record gives: V gene, D gene, J gene, clone size, CDR3 DNA, CDR3 protein. A D gene is named only where the DNA matches it firmly. Part of the rows lack a size; the others show once, few, many or a class for expanded clones.

V: TRBV19; D: TRBD1; J: TRBJ1-5; size: many; DNA: TGTGCCAGTCGACACCGGGACAGGGGCGTTCAGCCCCAGCATTTT; CDR3: CASRHRDRGVQPQHF
V: TRBV25-1; D: -; J: TRBJ2-4; size: once; DNA: TGTGCCAGCAGTGAAAGGGGAGGCAAAAACATTCAGTACTTC; CDR3: CASSERGGKNIQYF
V: TRBV5-1; D: -; J: TRBJ2-7; size: -; DNA: TGCGCCAGCAGCTTGGCCGGGGAAATGCCGTACTTC; CDR3: CASSLAGEMPYF
V: TRBV12-3/TRBV12-4; D: -; J: TRBJ1-2; size: -; DNA: TGTGCCAGCAGTTTAGCCGGACAGCACTATGGCTACACCTTC; CDR3: CASSLAGQHYGYTF
V: TRBV11-3; D: -; J: TRBJ2-2; size: few; DNA: TGTGCCAGCAGCTTTGATAGGAGCACCGGGGAGCTGTTTTTT; CDR3: CASSFDRSTGELFF
V: TRBV14; D: -; J: TRBJ2-5; size: many; DNA: TGTGCCAGCAGCCAAGATCTCAGTGCCGGAGAGACCCAGTACTTC; CDR3: CASSQDLSAGETQYF
V: TRBV7-2; D: -; J: TRBJ2-1; size: few; DNA: TGTGCCAGCAGCCCCCCAAGGGACCGAGCCTACAATGAGCAGTTCTTC; CDR3: CASSPPRDRAYNEQFF
V: TRBV20-1; D: TRBD1; J: TRBJ1-4; size: -; DNA: TGCAGTGCATCGACAGGGGGTAGTGGGGAAAAACTGTTTTTT; CDR3: CSASTGGSGEKLFF
V: TRBV28; D: -; J: TRBJ1-1; size: few; DNA: TGTGCCAGCAGTTTAGCAGGGGCGCTGTTTGAAGCTTTCTTT; CDR3: CASSLAGALFEAFF
V: TRBV20-1; D: -; J: TRBJ1-4; size: -; DNA: TGCAGTGCTAGAGAGGGGGGGGCGGATGAAAAACTGTTTTTT; CDR3: CSAREGGADEKLFF
V: TRBV6-2/TRBV6-3; D: -; J: TRBJ2-3; size: few; DNA: TGTGCCAGCAGTTACCCCTTAGCGGACACAGATACGCAGTATTTT; CDR3: CASSYPLADTDTQYF
V: TRBV12-3/TRBV12-4; D: -; J: TRBJ2-6; size: many; DNA: TGTGCCAGCAGTTTAGCACACCTGGAGGCCAACGTCCTGACTTTC; CDR3: CASSLAHLEANVLTF
V: TRBV29-1; D: -; J: TRBJ2-4; size: -; DNA: TGCAGCGTTGGAGCTCGACTCTCAAACATTCAGTACTTC; CDR3: CSVGARLSNIQYF
V: TRBV2; D: TRBD1; J: TRBJ1-1; size: -; DNA: TGTGCCAGCATCCTATACGGGGGACAGGGGACTGAAGCTTTCTTT; CDR3: CASILYGGQGTEAFF
V: TRBV2; D: TRBD1; J: TRBJ1-1; size: many; DNA: TGTGCCAGCAGTGGACAGGGGAACACTGAAGCTTTCTTT; CDR3: CASSGQGNTEAFF
V: TRBV12-3/TRBV12-4; D: -; J: TRBJ1-2; size: many; DNA: TGTGCCAGCAGTTTAACGTTTCTGGGCTACACCTTC; CDR3: CASSLTFLGYTF
V: TRBV18; D: -; J: TRBJ1-3; size: many; DNA: TGTGCCAGCTCAGGAAACACCATATATTTT; CDR3: CASSGNTIYF
V: TRBV5-1; D: -; J: TRBJ2-3; size: many; DNA: TGCGCCAGCAGCTTGGTACTTCGCACAGATACGCAGTATTTT; CDR3: CASSLVLRTDTQYF
V: TRBV18; D: TRBD1; J: TRBJ1-5; size: few; DNA: TGTGCCAGCTCACCCCTAGGGACAGGGACTCATCATCAGCCCCAGCATTTT; CDR3: CASSPLGTGTHHQPQHF
V: TRBV27; D: -; J: TRBJ2-5; size: -; DNA: TGTGCCAGCAGTTTAGGCCAGCCAACCGGTGGGACCCAGTACTTC; CDR3: CASSLGQPTGGTQYF
V: TRBV4-2; D: -; J: TRBJ1-1; size: many; DNA: TGTGCCAGCAGCCAGGATGTGAGTTTGAACACTGAAGCTTTCTTT; CDR3: CASSQDVSLNTEAFF
V: TRBV9; D: -; J: TRBJ2-5; size: few; DNA: TGTGCCAGCAGCCCCAACCCCCACCGGACAGAAGAGACCCAGTACTTC; CDR3: CASSPNPHRTEETQYF
V: TRBV7-9; D: -; J: TRBJ1-2; size: many; DNA: TGTGCCAGCAGCTTAGGGGGACCTACCCGTGGCTACACCTTC; CDR3: CASSLGGPTRGYTF
V: TRBV20-1; D: TRBD2; J: TRBJ2-3; size: few; DNA: TGCAGTGCTATTACTAGCGGATTTACAGATACGCAGTATTTT; CDR3: CSAITSGFTDTQYF
V: TRBV20-1; D: -; J: TRBJ2-5; size: -; DNA: TGCAGTGCTAGAGGGGGAACCTCCCGAGAGACCCAGTACTTC; CDR3: CSARGGTSRETQYF
V: TRBV28; D: -; J: TRBJ2-7; size: many; DNA: TGTGCCAGCAGTTTAGACCCTACCATCTACGAGCAGTACTTC; CDR3: CASSLDPTIYEQYF
V: TRBV6-6; D: -; J: TRBJ1-1; size: many; DNA: TGTGCCAGCAGCGACTACAAGAACACTGAAGCTTTCTTT; CDR3: CASSDYKNTEAFF
V: TRBV5-1; D: -; J: TRBJ2-5; size: few; DNA: TGCGCCAGCAGCTTTGTAGCAAGGGCAGAGACCCAGTACTTC; CDR3: CASSFVARAETQYF
V: TRBV10-3; D: -; J: TRBJ1-1; size: few; DNA: TGTGCCATCAGTGAAAGGGTAGGAGGCAGGCTGAACACTGAAGCTTTCTTT; CDR3: CAISERVGGRLNTEAFF
V: TRBV20-1; D: TRBD1; J: TRBJ2-4; size: few; DNA: TGCAGTGCTAGACAGGGGGACGACATTCAGTACTTC; CDR3: CSARQGDDIQYF
V: TRBV27; D: -; J: TRBJ1-4; size: many; DNA: TGTGCCAGCAGACCTACAGAGAGTAATGAAAAACTGTTTTTT; CDR3: CASRPTESNEKLFF
V: TRBV5-1; D: TRBD1; J: TRBJ2-7; size: few; DNA: TGCGCCAGCAGCCGGACAGGGGCCAGCGAGCAGTACTTC; CDR3: CASSRTGASEQYF
V: TRBV4-2; D: TRBD1; J: TRBJ1-1; size: many; DNA: TGTGCCAGCAGCGTAAGACAGGGGGAGAACACTGAAGCTTTCTTT; CDR3: CASSVRQGENTEAFF
V: TRBV4-3; D: TRBD2; J: TRBJ2-3; size: -; DNA: TGCGCCAGCAGCCAAGTTAGCGGGGCAGGAGATACGCAGTATTTT; CDR3: CASSQVSGAGDTQYF
V: TRBV7-2; D: TRBD2; J: TRBJ2-3; size: few; DNA: TGTGCCAGCAGCTTAGTGGGCGGGGGGCCGCAGTATTTT; CDR3: CASSLVGGGPQYF
V: TRBV3-1; D: -; J: TRBJ2-6; size: many; DNA: TGTGCCAGCAGCCAAGTAACTGGGGCCAACGTCCTGACTTTC; CDR3: CASSQVTGANVLTF
V: TRBV29-1; D: -; J: TRBJ2-2; size: -; DNA: TGCAGCGCCTTCTTACACTTCACCGGGGAGCTGTTTTTT; CDR3: CSAFLHFTGELFF
V: TRBV12-3/TRBV12-4; D: -; J: TRBJ1-6; size: few; DNA: TGTGCCAGCAGTTTCCTCAGACTTAAGTATTCACCCCTCCACTTT; CDR3: CASSFLRLKYSPLHF
V: TRBV4-3; D: -; J: TRBJ2-3; size: many; DNA: TGCGCCAGCAGCCAAGCGGGGTTCTCGCCAGATACGCAGTATTTT; CDR3: CASSQAGFSPDTQYF
V: TRBV5-6; D: -; J: TRBJ1-2; size: many; DNA: TGTGCCAGCAGCTGGGCGGGAGGCTACACCTTC; CDR3: CASSWAGGYTF
V: TRBV29-1; D: -; J: TRBJ1-2; size: few; DNA: TGCAGCGTTGAAGAGGGGGTTAACTATGGCTACACCTTC; CDR3: CSVEEGVNYGYTF
V: TRBV7-8; D: -; J: TRBJ2-7; size: few; DNA: TGTGCCAGCAGCACCGGGACCAACTACGAGCAGTACTTC; CDR3: CASSTGTNYEQYF
V: TRBV7-2; D: -; J: TRBJ2-1; size: -; DNA: TGTGCCAGCAGCTTAGACAGGATAAGTACAGATGAGCAGTTCTTC; CDR3: CASSLDRISTDEQFF
V: TRBV4-3; D: -; J: TRBJ2-1; size: few; DNA: TGCGCCAGCAGCCAAGAACCTCTCGCAGCCTACAATGAGCAGTTCTTC; CDR3: CASSQEPLAAYNEQFF
V: TRBV6-5; D: TRBD1; J: TRBJ2-7; size: few; DNA: TGTGCCAGCAGTTACTCCCCCTCGGGACAGGGTGCCTACGAGCAGTACTTC; CDR3: CASSYSPSGQGAYEQYF
V: TRBV2; D: -; J: TRBJ1-5; size: -; DNA: TGTGCCAGCAGTGAAGAAACGGTGGGCAATCAGCCCCAGCATTTT; CDR3: CASSEETVGNQPQHF
V: TRBV7-3; D: -; J: TRBJ2-7; size: many; DNA: TGTGCCAGCAGCTCTTCCGGGGAATACGAGCAGTACTTC; CDR3: CASSSSGEYEQYF
V: TRBV28; D: -; J: TRBJ2-2; size: many; DNA: TGTGCCAGCAGTAGGGGACCCGAGAACACCGGGGAGCTGTTTTTT; CDR3: CASSRGPENTGELFF
V: TRBV4-3; D: -; J: TRBJ2-1; size: many; DNA: TGCGCCAGCAGCCAAGATGATAGCCTTTACAATGAGCAGTTCTTC; CDR3: CASSQDDSLYNEQFF
V: TRBV7-2; D: -; J: TRBJ2-3; size: -; DNA: TGTGCCAGCAGCCGATCTCTTAACGGGGGATCAGATACGCAGTATTTT; CDR3: CASSRSLNGGSDTQYF
V: TRBV20-1; D: -; J: TRBJ2-3; size: many; DNA: TGCAGTGCTAGAGGGGGCGGTTCGGGTACGCAGTATTTT; CDR3: CSARGGGSGTQYF
V: TRBV29-1; D: -; J: TRBJ2-1; size: few; DNA: TGCAGCGTTGCTATATTGGATTACAATGAGCAGTTCTTC; CDR3: CSVAILDYNEQFF
V: TRBV15; D: TRBD1; J: TRBJ1-6; size: many; DNA: TGTGCCACCAGCAGAGCCGGGACAGCGGGTGTGCGGTTCGGGACCCTCCACTTT; CDR3: CATSRAGTAGVRFGTLHF
V: TRBV7-8; D: -; J: TRBJ2-1; size: -; DNA: TGTGCCAGCAGCCCGGAGGGCCTCGCCTCGGATGAGCAGTTCTTC; CDR3: CASSPEGLASDEQFF
V: TRBV6-2/TRBV6-3; D: TRBD2; J: TRBJ2-5; size: -; DNA: TGTGCCAGCAGTTCGGGACTAGCGGGGAGTAGAAGGGAGACCCAGTACTTC; CDR3: CASSSGLAGSRRETQYF
V: TRBV6-5; D: TRBD1; J: TRBJ1-6; size: many; DNA: TGTGCCAGCAGTTACTCCGGGACAGGAGATTCACCCCTCCACTTT; CDR3: CASSYSGTGDSPLHF
V: TRBV11-2; D: -; J: TRBJ1-4; size: many; DNA: TGTGCCAGCAGCGCCGGTAGGGGTAATGAAAAACTGTTTTTT; CDR3: CASSAGRGNEKLFF